The 2 T cell receptor beta chains below come from one sample, sequenced in a study of OX40 agonist ivuxolimab in advanced cancers. Sequenced by immunoSEQ multiplex PCR; TCRdb stores in-frame clones only, minus some. The repertoire holds about 82,000 clones, approximately 87% seen once, with 0.7% to 0.9% in the top ten. The specimen comprised CD4+ or CD8+ T cells sorted from blood, sampled in a trial of the OX40 agonist ivuxolimab. The receptors derive from an adult with an advanced solid tumor such as melanoma, head and neck, liver or kidney cancer.

This chain links TRBV5-4 with TRBJ2-3; D uncertain. The CDR3 runs 11 residues. The V gene's germline CDR1 is SGHNT and CDR2 YYREEE (reference sequence). Trimming removed 1 base at V and 6 bases at J, with 3 bases between. The CDR3 reads CASSLMDTQYF. The CDR3, as DNA: TGTGCCAGCAGCTTGATGGATACGCAGTATTTT.

This clone has just a few counts. J is TRBJ2-7 and V is TRBV5-4, with 7 bases lining up with TRBD2. The CDR3 covers 14 residues. Germline V gene lookup returns CDR1 SGHNT and CDR2 YYREEE (reference sequence). Trimming at V came to 0 bases and at J to 5 bases, leaving 5 bases not matched to a gene. This chain's CDR3 is CASSLELAADEQYF. Written as DNA, the CDR3 is TGTGCCAGCAGCTTGGAGCTAGCGGCCGACGAGCAGTACTTC.